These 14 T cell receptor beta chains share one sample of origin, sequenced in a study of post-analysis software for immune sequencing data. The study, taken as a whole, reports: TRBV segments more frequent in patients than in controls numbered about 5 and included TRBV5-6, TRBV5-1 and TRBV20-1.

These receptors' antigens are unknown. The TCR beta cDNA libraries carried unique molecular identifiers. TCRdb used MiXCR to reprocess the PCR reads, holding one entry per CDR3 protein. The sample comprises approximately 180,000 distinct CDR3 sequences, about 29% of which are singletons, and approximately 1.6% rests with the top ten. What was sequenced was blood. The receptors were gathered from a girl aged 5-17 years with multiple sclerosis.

This chain's CDR3 is CASSPGPAGRFYNEQFF. The DNA of the CDR3 is TGTGCCAGCTCACCAGGGCCAGCGGGGAGGTTTTACAATGAGCAGTTCTTC. V usage is TRBV18 and J usage is TRBJ2-1, with TRBD2 identical over 7 bases. The V gene end was trimmed by 2 bases and the J gene end by 4 bases; junction bases not matched to a gene: 11. CDR1 and CDR2 from the germline V gene are KGHSH and LQKENI. The CDR3 extends over 17 amino acids. Supplemented by reference TRBV18 and TRBJ2-1, the full variable domain reads NAGVMQNPRHLVRRRGQEARLRCSPMKGHSHVYWYRQLPEEGLKFMVYLQKENIIDESGMPKERFSAEFPKEGPSILRIQQVVRGDSAAYFCASSPGPAGRFYNEQFFGPGTRLTVL.

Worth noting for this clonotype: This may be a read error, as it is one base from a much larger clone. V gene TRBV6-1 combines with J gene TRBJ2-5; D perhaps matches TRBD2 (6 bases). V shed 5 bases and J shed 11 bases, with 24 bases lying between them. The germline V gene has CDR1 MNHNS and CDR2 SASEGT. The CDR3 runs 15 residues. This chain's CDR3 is CASSWGGLQYNEQYF. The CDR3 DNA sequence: TGTGCCAGCAGTTGGGGAGGCTTGCAGTACAATGAGCAGTACTTC.

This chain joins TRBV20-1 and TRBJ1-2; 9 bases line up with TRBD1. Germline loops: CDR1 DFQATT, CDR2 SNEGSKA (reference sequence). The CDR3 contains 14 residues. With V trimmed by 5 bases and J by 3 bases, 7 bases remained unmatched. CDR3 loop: CSAWGDREDYGYTF. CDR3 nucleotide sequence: TGCAGTGCTTGGGGGGACAGGGAGGACTATGGCTACACCTTC.

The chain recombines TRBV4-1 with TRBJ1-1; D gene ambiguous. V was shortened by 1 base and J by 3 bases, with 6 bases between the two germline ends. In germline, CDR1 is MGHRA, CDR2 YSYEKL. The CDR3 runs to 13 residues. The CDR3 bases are TGCGCCAGCAGCCAAGGGATGGACACTGAAGCTTTCTTT. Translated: CASSQGMDTEAFF.

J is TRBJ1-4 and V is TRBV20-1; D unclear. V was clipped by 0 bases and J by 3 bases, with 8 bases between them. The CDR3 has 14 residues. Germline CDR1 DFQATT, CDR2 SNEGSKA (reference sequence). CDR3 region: CSAREGEANEKLFF. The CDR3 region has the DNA TGCAGTGCTAGAGAGGGAGAGGCTAATGAAAAACTGTTTTTT.

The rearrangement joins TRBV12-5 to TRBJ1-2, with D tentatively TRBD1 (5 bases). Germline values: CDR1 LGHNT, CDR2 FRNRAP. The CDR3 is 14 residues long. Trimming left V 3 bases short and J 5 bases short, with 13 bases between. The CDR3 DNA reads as TGTGCTAGTGGTTTCCCACCAGAGGGGTATGGCTACACCTTC. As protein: CASGFPPEGYGYTF.

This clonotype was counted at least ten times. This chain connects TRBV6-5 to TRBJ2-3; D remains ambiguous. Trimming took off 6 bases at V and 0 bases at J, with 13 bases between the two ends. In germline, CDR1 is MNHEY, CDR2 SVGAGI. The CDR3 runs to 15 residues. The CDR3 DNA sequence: TGTGCCAGCAGCCCTCGTCCCTTCAGCACAGATACGCAGTATTTT. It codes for CASSPRPFSTDTQYF.

CDR3 nucleotides: TGCAGTGCTAGAGATGCAGGACTAGCGGGCCTAAACGGGGCCCCAAGTTCCTACGAGCAGTACTTC. This translates into CSARDAGLAGLNGAPSSYEQYF. V and J are TRBV20-1 and TRBJ2-7, with TRBD2 matching over 11 bases. Germline CDR1 is DFQATT and CDR2 is SNEGSKA (reference sequence). V lost 0 bases and J lost 1; bases outside the gene matches: 23. The CDR3 extends over 22 amino acids.

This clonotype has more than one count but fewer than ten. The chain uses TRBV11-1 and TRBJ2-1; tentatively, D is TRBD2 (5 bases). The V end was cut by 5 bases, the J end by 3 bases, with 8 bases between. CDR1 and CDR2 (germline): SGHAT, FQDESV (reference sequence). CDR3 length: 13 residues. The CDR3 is CASSPRDYNEQFF. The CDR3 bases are TGTGCCAGCAGCCCCCGGGACTACAATGAGCAGTTCTTC.

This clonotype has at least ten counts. CDR3 sequence reads: CSASHRVQETQYF. CDR3 sequence (DNA): TGCAGTGCTAGCCACAGGGTCCAAGAGACCCAGTACTTC. The chain recombines TRBV20-1 with TRBJ2-5; perhaps TRBD1 as D (6 bases). The CDR3 loop spans 13 amino acids. Per germline, CDR1 DFQATT and CDR2 SNEGSKA (reference sequence). Trimming took off 3 bases at V and 1 base at J, with 9 bases between the two ends.

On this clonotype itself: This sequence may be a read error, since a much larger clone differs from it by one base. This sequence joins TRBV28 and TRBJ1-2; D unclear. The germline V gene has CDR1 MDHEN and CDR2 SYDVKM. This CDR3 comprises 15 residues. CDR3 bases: TGTGCCAGCAGCCTAAGGAACGCAGCTAACTATGGCCACACCTTC. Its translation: CASSLRNAANYGHTF.

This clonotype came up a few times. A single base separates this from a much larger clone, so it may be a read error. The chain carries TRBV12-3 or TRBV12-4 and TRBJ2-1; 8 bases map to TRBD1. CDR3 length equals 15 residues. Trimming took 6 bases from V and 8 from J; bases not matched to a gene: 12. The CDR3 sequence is CASSLPGQGSDEQFF. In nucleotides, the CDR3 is TGTGCCAGCAGCCTACCCGGACAGGGAAGCGATGAGCAGTTCTTC.

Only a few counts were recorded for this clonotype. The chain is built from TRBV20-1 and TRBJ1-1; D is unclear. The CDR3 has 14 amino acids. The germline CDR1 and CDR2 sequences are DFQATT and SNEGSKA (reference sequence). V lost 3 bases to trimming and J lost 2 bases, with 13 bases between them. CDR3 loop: CSASGVAANTEAFF. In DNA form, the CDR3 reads TGCAGTGCTAGTGGGGTCGCCGCTAACACTGAAGCTTTCTTT.

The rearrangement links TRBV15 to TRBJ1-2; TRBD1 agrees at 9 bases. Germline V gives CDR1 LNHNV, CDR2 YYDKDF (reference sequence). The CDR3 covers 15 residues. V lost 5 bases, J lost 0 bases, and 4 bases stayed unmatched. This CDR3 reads CATSATGGPNYGYTF. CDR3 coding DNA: TGTGCCACCAGCGCAACAGGGGGCCCTAACTATGGCTACACCTTC.